The rows below give T cell receptor beta chains drawn from one sample of a study of T cell responses to AZD1222 COVID-19 vaccine. Clones were read by immunoSEQ multiplex PCR, and TCRdb kept only the in-frame ones, dropping some. Of under 300,000 clones listed, approximately 93% are singletons. Specimen: peripheral blood, collected on day 0 of AZD1222 vaccination. Every receptor here comes from an adult in good health. Both conserved end residues are part of each CDR3. Each record gives: CDR3 length, clone size, D gene, J gene, V gene, CDR3 DNA, CDR3 protein. A D gene is named only where the DNA matches it firmly. The size of a clone is reported for some rows only, either as once, few or many, or as a class for expanded clones.

11	-	-	TRBJ1-1	TRBV7-9	TGTGCCAGCTCCTCGGGCACTGAAGCTTTCTTT	CASSSGTEAFF
14	-	-	TRBJ1-4	TRBV2	TGTGCCAGCAAGCCGGACACCTTTGGCGAAAAACTGTTTTTT	CASKPDTFGEKLFF
15	-	TRBD2	TRBJ2-7	TRBV27	TGTGCCAGCAGGCCGGGACTAGCGCTCTCCTACGAGCAGTACTTC	CASRPGLALSYEQYF
13	-	-	TRBJ1-6	TRBV12-3/TRBV12-4	TGTGCCAGCAGTTTAGAGGGTGGTTCACCCCTCCACTTT	CASSLEGGSPLHF
15	-	-	TRBJ2-7	TRBV6-2/TRBV6-3	TGTGCCAGCAGTTACCCAGCAGGAATATCCTACGAGCAGTACTTC	CASSYPAGISYEQYF
12	-	-	TRBJ2-2	TRBV18	TGTGCCAGCTCAGGGGACTCCGGGGAGCTGTTTTTT	CASSGDSGELFF
14	-	-	TRBJ1-2	TRBV28	TGTGCCAGCAGTTCCACACCCGTCCCCTATGGCTACACCTTC	CASSSTPVPYGYTF
17	-	-	TRBJ2-7	TRBV5-1	TGCGCCAGCAGTATAACGTTCGCGGGGGACAGCTCCTACGAGCAGTACTTC	CASSITFAGDSSYEQYF
15	-	-	TRBJ2-7	TRBV20-1	TGCAGTGCTAGTGCGGCTGCGGTTTACTCCTACGAGCAGTACTTC	CSASAAAVYSYEQYF
13	-	TRBD2	TRBJ2-1	TRBV7-8	TGTGCCAGCAGCTTAGAGCTAGCGGGAGAGCAGTTCTTC	CASSLELAGEQFF
13	-	-	TRBJ2-1	TRBV2	TGTGCCATCCAGGGGGGAGGCTACAATGAGCAGTTCTTC	CAIQGGGYNEQFF
13	-	-	TRBJ2-2	TRBV28	TGTGCCAGCAGTTTATATGCGGGGGGGGAGCTGTTTTTT	CASSLYAGGELFF
15	-	TRBD1	TRBJ1-3	TRBV6-5	TGTGCCAGCAGCTCAACAGGGGGTACTGGAAACACCATATATTTT	CASSSTGGTGNTIYF
14	-	-	TRBJ2-2	TRBV19	TGTGCCAGTACCCCTCACAGGGCCACCGGGGAGCTGTTTTTT	CASTPHRATGELFF
14	-	TRBD1	TRBJ1-2	TRBV11-2	TGTGCCAGCAGCTTATCCTACAGGGGAAGGGGCTACACCTTC	CASSLSYRGRGYTF
15	-	-	TRBJ2-7	TRBV28	TGTGCCAGCACTCTGAGACCTAGGAGCTCCTACGAGCAGTACTTC	CASTLRPRSSYEQYF
15	-	TRBD1	TRBJ2-1	TRBV5-6	TGTGCCAGCAGCTTGAAGGGGGCGCTTCACAATGAGCAGTTCTTC	CASSLKGALHNEQFF
15	-	TRBD2	TRBJ2-7	TRBV7-2	TGTGCCAGCAGCGTTGGGACTAGGGCCTTCTACGAGCAGTACTTC	CASSVGTRAFYEQYF
12	-	-	TRBJ2-7	TRBV28	TGTGCCAGCAGTTTAACTCGCTACGAGCAGTACTTC	CASSLTRYEQYF
13	-	-	TRBJ2-5	TRBV19	TGTGCCAGTAGTATGGTGGCAGCAGAGACCCAGTACTTC	CASSMVAAETQYF
13	-	-	TRBJ1-3	TRBV4-3	TGCGCCAGCAGCCGAGAACGTGGAGGCACCATATATTTT	CASSRERGGTIYF
16	-	-	TRBJ2-7	TRBV6-2/TRBV6-3	TGTGCCAGCAGTTACGGACGGGAAGGACAGACCTACGAGCAGTACTTC	CASSYGREGQTYEQYF
12	-	TRBD2	TRBJ2-7	TRBV27	TGTGCCAGCCGTAGCGGGAATCGCGAGCAGTACTTC	CASRSGNREQYF
11	-	-	TRBJ1-4	TRBV12-3/TRBV12-4	TGTGCCAGCAGTTTACATGAAAAACTGTTTTTT	CASSLHEKLFF
12	once	-	TRBJ2-5	TRBV12-3/TRBV12-4	TGTGCCAGCAAGGGGTATCTGGAGACCCAGTACTTC	CASKGYLETQYF
15	-	-	TRBJ2-6	TRBV27	TGTGCCAGCAGCACAGGACCCTCTGGGGCCAACGTCCTGACTTTC	CASSTGPSGANVLTF
14	-	-	TRBJ1-1	TRBV28	TGTGCCAGCACTCCCTCGCGGGCGGACACTGAAGCTTTCTTT	CASTPSRADTEAFF
13	once	-	TRBJ1-2	TRBV12-3/TRBV12-4	TGTGCCAGCAGTTATGGGGTCCCTGAGGGCTACACCTTC	CASSYGVPEGYTF
14	-	TRBD2	TRBJ2-5	TRBV25-1	TGTGCCAGCAGTGTAGCGGGGGGGCAAGAGACCCAGTACTTC	CASSVAGGQETQYF
13	-	-	TRBJ2-1	TRBV2	TGTGCCAGCAGTGAAACGGGTTACAATGAGCAGTTCTTC	CASSETGYNEQFF
20	-	-	TRBJ1-4	TRBV11-2	TGTGCCAGCAGCTTAGATTTATATCCGGATGACCCAACAACTAATGAAAAACTGTTTTTT	CASSLDLYPDDPTTNEKLFF
17	-	TRBD1	TRBJ1-6	TRBV28	TGTGCCAGCAGCCCTGGGACAGGGGGTTGGCGTAATTCACCCCTCCACTTT	CASSPGTGGWRNSPLHF
15	-	TRBD2	TRBJ2-7	TRBV9	TGTGCCAGCAGCGTAGCGGGAGGGTCTTTCAACGAGCAGTACTTC	CASSVAGGSFNEQYF
15	-	TRBD1	TRBJ2-5	TRBV6-1	TGTGCCAGCAGTGTGACAGGGGGCCGCCAAGAGACCCAGTACTTC	CASSVTGGRQETQYF
15	once	TRBD2	TRBJ2-3	TRBV28	TGTGCCAGCAGTTCCCGCGGGAGCCGCACAGATACGCAGTATTTT	CASSSRGSRTDTQYF
15	-	-	TRBJ1-4	TRBV28	TGTGCCAGCACCCCGGTGGGGAACGCTAATGAAAAACTGTTTTTT	CASTPVGNANEKLFF
15	-	-	TRBJ1-2	TRBV6-2/TRBV6-3	TGTGCCAGCAGTTACTCGGTCAGGGGAACATATGGCTACACCTTC	CASSYSVRGTYGYTF
15	-	-	TRBJ2-7	TRBV28	TGTGCCAGCAGTTTATCGGCAGGGTGGGACTACGAGCAGTACTTC	CASSLSAGWDYEQYF
12	once	-	TRBJ2-5	TRBV18	TGTGCCAGCTCAGGGCAGCAAGAGACCCAGTACTTC	CASSGQQETQYF
14	-	-	TRBJ1-1	TRBV2	TGTGCCAGCAGTGAAGCAGCGCAGGGCACTGAAGCTTTCTTT	CASSEAAQGTEAFF
14	-	TRBD1	TRBJ1-1	TRBV5-6	TGTGCCAGCAGCTTGAGGGACAGGGGGTCTGAAGCTTTCTTT	CASSLRDRGSEAFF